Sequencing of this T cell receptor beta chain was carried out in a study of PD-L1 blockade in urothelial cancer. Background on the study: Patients initiated atezolizumab in about 2014 at 1,200 mg intravenously every 3 weeks. Points from the study as a whole: Expansion of tumor-associated blood clones at 3 weeks was greater in durable-benefit patients.

Repertoires were generated with immunoSEQ multiplex PCR, while TCRdb's copy carries only in-frame clones and drops some. Of roughly 40,000 clones in the sample, 83% were seen once. Concerning this clone itself: Its antigen is undetermined.

The CDR3 consists of 17 residues. Germline V gives CDR1 SEHNR, CDR2 FQNEAQ (reference sequence). V was cut by 1 base and J by 3 bases, with 17 bases left in between. Urothelial carcinoma, locally advanced or metastatic, affected the patients. Each individual provided 1 to 8 samples (taken pretreatment and on-treatment). The source material was PBMCs, sampled around atezolizumab (anti-PD-L1) treatment. The TCR comes from a man aged 60-69 years with urothelial cancer. The rearrangement joins TRBV7-9 to TRBJ2-3, with D uncertain. For the CDR3, the DNA is TGTGCCAGCAGCTTAGTTGATGGCACACAAGAAACAGATACGCAGTATTTT. Its translation is CASSLVDGTQETDTQYF. Supplemented by reference TRBV7-9 and TRBJ2-3, the full variable domain reads DTGVSQNPRHKITKRGQNVTFRCDPISEHNRLYWYRQTLGQGPEFLTYFQNEAQLEKSRLLSDRFSAERPKGSFSTLEIQRTEQGDSAMYLCASSLVDGTQETDTQYFGPGTRLTVL.